These T cell receptor beta chains were read from a single sample in a study of blood T cell repertoires in COVID-19. TCRdb keeps only in-frame clones here, not all; method: immunoSEQ multiplex PCR. The table has about 89,000 clones, 90% to 95% seen once. Sequencing was carried out using peripheral blood. These receptors originate from a human donor with active COVID-19. The donor label of this sample is uncertain. The CDR3 runs from the conserved cysteine through the conserved F or W. The order of the fields is V gene, CDR3 length, J gene, CDR3 protein.

TRBV27	15	TRBJ2-5	CASSLQGAADETQYF
TRBV7-9	14	TRBJ2-7	CASSPGTGGYEQYF
TRBV3-1/TRBV3-2	17	TRBJ1-2	CASSQRGVGGSNYGYTF
TRBV2	14	TRBJ1-4	CASSEFPSGEKLFF
TRBV11-2	16	TRBJ2-7	CASSLEGAMASYEQYF
TRBV18	13	TRBJ1-5	CASSPGQDQPQHF
TRBV18	15	TRBJ2-2	CASSRTSGVPGELFF
TRBV7-2	17	TRBJ1-3	CASSPTGSGYLGNTIYF
TRBV3-1/TRBV3-2	14	TRBJ1-1	CASSQGDRYTEAFF
TRBV7-2	14	TRBJ2-7	CASSFGAQNYEQYF
TRBV24-1	13	TRBJ2-7	CATRDRESYEQYF
TRBV19	14	TRBJ2-7	CASSVDRGSYEQYF
TRBV19	17	TRBJ2-1	CASSTQKGISSYNEQFF
TRBV19	14	TRBJ2-5	CASSQRTDQETQYF
TRBV4-1	15	TRBJ2-3	CASSHSGQGTDTQYF
TRBV7-8	16	TRBJ2-7	CASSLGFGGRAHEQYF
TRBV7-9	16	TRBJ2-1	CASSLRQKRENNEQFF
TRBV27	16	TRBJ1-5	CATTGGILLSNQPQHF
TRBV29-1	13	TRBJ2-3	CSVDGQGTDTQYF
TRBV19	13	TRBJ2-7	CASIGATGGEQYF
TRBV18	14	TRBJ1-5	CASSPTGGNQPQHF
TRBV29-1	13	TRBJ2-7	CSVEFVNSYEQYF
TRBV19	13	TRBJ1-2	CASSQTGGDGYTF
TRBV19	16	TRBJ1-5	CASSIEESIASQPQHF
TRBV7-7	16	TRBJ2-5	CASSLGLAGPQETQYF
TRBV10-3	11	TRBJ2-1	CAMKGPNEQFF
TRBV12-1	16	TRBJ2-6	CASSFLQGPGANVLTF
TRBV29-1	16	TRBJ2-5	CSVDSSRTGGQETQYF
TRBV19	9	TRBJ2-7	CASNYEQYF
TRBV28	13	TRBJ2-1	CASTSGKYNEQFF
TRBV12-3/TRBV12-4	13	TRBJ2-2	CASSRRGTGELFF
TRBV2	13	TRBJ2-2	CASIGTRPGELFF
TRBV2	15	TRBJ2-3	CASRGLAGSTDTQYF
TRBV9	14	TRBJ1-1	CASSGDLRDTEAFF
TRBV11-3	14	TRBJ1-2	CASSLGAGDYGYTF
TRBV3-1/TRBV3-2	15	TRBJ2-3	CASSQQGAWTDTQYF
TRBV24-1	12	TRBJ2-2	CATQNQVGELFF
TRBV27	14	TRBJ2-3	CASSLGQTRDTQYF
TRBV24-1	13	TRBJ2-7	CATSGRGSYEQYF
TRBV5-1	13	TRBJ1-6	CASSLDGSAPLHF
TRBV2	13	TRBJ2-5	CASTRDRGETQYF
TRBV9	14	TRBJ1-5	CASSEGNSNQPQHF
TRBV2	16	TRBJ2-3	CASSEPSGGTTDTQYF
TRBV9	16	TRBJ2-2	CASSVGDRGFNGELFF